The 15 T cell receptor beta chains below all came from one sample that was sequenced in a study of blood T cell repertoires in COVID-19. TCRdb's copy holds only in-frame clones and misses some; the assay was immunoSEQ multiplex PCR. The table shows fewer than 250,000 clones, with around 85% occurring only once. What was sequenced was PBMCs or T cells enriched from blood (not recorded which). These receptors came from a woman in her 30s who had recovered from COVID-19.

The genes are TRBV15 and TRBJ2-7; 8 bases agree with TRBD2. Germline values: CDR1 LNHNV, CDR2 YYDKDF (reference sequence). The CDR3 contains 14 residues. Trimming cost V 5 bases and J 2 bases; bases outside gene matches: 5. DNA of the CDR3: TGTGCCACCAGCTTAAGCGGGAGACCCTACGAGCAGTACTTC. It translates to CATSLSGRPYEQYF.

This sequence joins TRBV11-2 and TRBJ1-5; D remains ambiguous. Germline V gene data show CDR1 as SGHAT and CDR2 as FQNNGV. Trimming removed 0 bases at V and 9 bases at J, with 15 bases between. This CDR3 region has 15 residues. The CDR3 is CASSLDPIAMRPQHF. The CDR3 DNA sequence: TGTGCCAGCAGCTTAGATCCCATAGCTATGAGGCCCCAGCATTTT.

This clone was seen once. The chain carries TRBV7-2 and TRBJ2-7; D remains unclear. V dropped 0 bases and J dropped 2 bases, with 11 bases sitting between them. The V gene's germline CDR1 is SGHTA and CDR2 FQGNSA. The CDR3 covers 15 residues. The CDR3 region is CASSLALAGAYEQYF. CDR3 nucleotide sequence: TGTGCCAGCAGCTTAGCGCTGGCAGGTGCCTACGAGCAGTACTTC.

This rearrangement joins TRBV10-3 to TRBJ2-2, with 7 bases fitting TRBD1. Germline CDR1 reads ENHRY; CDR2 reads SYGVKD. The CDR3 has 16 amino acids. J lost 7 bases, V lost 0 bases, and 8 bases had no gene match. CDR3 in amino acids: CAISESGQLAGGELFF. Here the CDR3 DNA reads TGTGCCATCAGTGAGTCGGGACAGCTCGCCGGCGGGGAGCTGTTTTTT.

The chain carries TRBV30 and TRBJ2-7, with 10 positions matching TRBD1. Germline lookup yields CDR1 GTSNPN and CDR2 SVGIG (reference sequence). The CDR3 totals 14 residues. The CDR3 protein is CASGGDRGFYEQYF. Written as DNA, the CDR3 is TGTGCTTCCGGTGGGGACAGGGGATTTTACGAGCAGTACTTC.

The chain has TRBV28 and TRBJ1-1; D is undetermined. CDR3 length equals 13 residues. The germline V and J ends were trimmed by 4 bases and 0 bases, with 6 bases remaining between them. Germline V gives CDR1 MDHEN, CDR2 SYDVKM. The CDR3 loop reads CASSSSVNTEAFF. For the CDR3, the DNA is TGTGCCAGCAGTTCTTCTGTGAACACTGAAGCTTTCTTT.

V usage is TRBV9 and J usage is TRBJ1-2; 10 positions match TRBD1. CDR3 length: 17 amino acids. The V and J ends lost 0 bases and 4 bases, in that order; junction bases with no gene match: 9. From germline, CDR1 is SGDLS and CDR2 YYNGEE. The CDR3 here is CASSVEGQGLQGYGYTF. The CDR3 DNA reads TGTGCCAGCAGCGTAGAGGGACAGGGGCTTCAGGGCTATGGCTACACCTTC. Full variable domain (remainder filled in from reference TRBV9 and TRBJ1-2): DSGVTQTPKHLITATGQRVTLRCSPRSGDLSVYWYQQSLDQGLQFLIQYYNGEERAKGNILERFSAQQFPDLHSELNLSSLELGDSALYFCASSVEGQGLQGYGYTFGSGTRLTVV.

This clone was detected only once. J is TRBJ2-3 and V is TRBV10-3, with 13 positions matching TRBD2. V trimming: 8 bases; J trimming: 5 bases; junction bases outside the gene matches: 4. Germline CDR1 and CDR2: ENHRY and SYGVKD. The CDR3 covers 14 residues. The CDR3 DNA reads TGTGCCATCGGACTAGCGGGGGCGGGAGATACGCAGTATTTT. It encodes CAIGLAGAGDTQYF.

The genes are TRBV29-1 and TRBJ2-1, with 8 positions matching TRBD1. Germline lookup yields CDR1 SQVTM and CDR2 ANQGSEA. The CDR3 covers 14 residues. Unmatched junction bases numbered 10, after V lost 3 bases and J lost 9 bases. CDR3 residues: CSVEDRVRGGEQFF. CDR3 in DNA: TGCAGCGTTGAGGACAGGGTAAGGGGCGGTGAGCAGTTCTTC.

This clone was picked up a small number of times. The chain has TRBV25-1 and TRBJ2-3; 9 nucleotides agree with TRBD2. The germline gives CDR1 MGHDK, CDR2 SYGVNS. CDR3 length: 17 amino acids. After removal of 4 bases from V and 0 bases from J, the junction contained 8 bases not matched to a gene. The CDR3 nucleotides read TGTGCCAGCAGTGGGCATTCTAGCGGGGTCAGCACAGATACGCAGTATTTT. Translating it yields CASSGHSSGVSTDTQYF.

The V gene is TRBV28, the J gene TRBJ1-3; perhaps TRBD1 as D (6 bases). Deletions cut 7 bases from V and 2 bases from J, with 12 bases between. The CDR3 sequence is 14 residues long. Germline V gene sequence: CDR1 MDHEN, CDR2 SYDVKM. Here the CDR3 DNA reads TGTGCCAGCACCCGCGGGGGGCCTGGAAACACCATATATTTT. It specifies CASTRGGPGNTIYF.

This clone showed up just a few times. V is TRBV6-1 and J is TRBJ2-5; D may be TRBD1 (6 bases). This CDR3 is 16 amino acids long. The V end was cut by 4 bases, the J end by 3 bases, with 18 bases between. Germline CDR1 reads MNHNS; CDR2 reads SASEGT. DNA of the CDR3: TGTGCCAGCAGTGTCTACTTGGGGGCGGGCGAAGAGACCCAGTACTTC. Its translation is CASSVYLGAGEETQYF.

The J gene is TRBJ1-2, the V gene TRBV27; TRBD1 matches at 7 bases. Germline V CDR1 and CDR2: MNHEY, SMNVEV (reference sequence). There are 16 residues in the CDR3. V lost 0 bases and J lost 5; bases outside the gene matches: 9. The CDR3 DNA is TGTGCCAGCAGTTTATCTGGGCAGGGGGTAGGGTATGGCTACACCTTC. Amino acids: CASSLSGQGVGYGYTF.

The chain joins TRBV15 to TRBJ2-7; D is ambiguous. Trimming pared 1 base from V and 4 bases from J, leaving 5 bases between. The length of the CDR3 is 12 residues. Germline CDR1 is LNHNV and CDR2 is YYDKDF (reference sequence). The CDR3 reads CATSRVPYEQYF. In DNA, the CDR3 is TGTGCCACCAGCAGAGTCCCATACGAGCAGTACTTC.

The chain links TRBV27 to TRBJ2-3; TRBD2 agrees at 12 bases. Germline V CDR1 and CDR2: MNHEY, SMNVEV (reference sequence). J was trimmed by 4 bases and V by 4 bases; bases with no gene match: 3. The CDR3 runs to 15 residues. The CDR3 region is CASSSPSGGADTQYF. CDR3 coding DNA: TGTGCCAGCAGTTCTCCTAGCGGGGGGGCAGATACGCAGTATTTT.